This entry lists 30 T cell receptor beta chains sequenced from one sample in a study of regulatory T cells in long-lasting Graves disease. As for time point: newly diagnosed GD, antithyroid drugs for less than 3 months. PBMC-extracted RNA yielded the TCR library. The authors built TCR beta libraries using iRepertoire HTBI primers and Arm-PCR of CDR3 regions. TCRdb called the multiplex PCR reads again in MiXCR, with one record for every CDR3 protein. Among hundreds of thousands of distinct CDR3 sequences listed, roughly 15% were seen once. Separately, the same data were catalogued under a study of T cells in Graves' hyperthyroidism and ophthalmopathy.

This material consisted of peripheral blood mononuclear cells (PBMCs), taken at new diagnosis, from a patient treated with antithyroid drugs. The receptors come from a woman in her forties or fifties with Graves disease.

The chain is built from TRBV10-3 and TRBJ1-2; 8 nucleotides line up with TRBD1. With 4 bases clipped from V and 7 bases from J, the junction kept 8 bases outside the gene matches. CDR3 length: 14 amino acids. CDR1 ENHRY and CDR2 SYGVKD come from the germline V gene. CDR3 coding DNA: TGTGCCATCAGTGCCGGGGACAGGTTGGGTGGCTACACCTTC. Translating gives CAISAGDRLGGYTF.

This clonotype came up many times. V is TRBV28 and J is TRBJ2-5; D may be TRBD1 or TRBD2 (5 bases each). Germline V gene sequence: CDR1 MDHEN, CDR2 SYDVKM. CDR3 size: 13 residues. Trimming stripped 5 bases from V and 3 bases from J, with 10 bases between. CDR3 coding DNA: TGTGCCAGCAGTCCCCAGGGAGAAGAGACCCAGTACTTC. It specifies CASSPQGEETQYF.

The gene calls are TRBV29-1 and TRBJ1-4; possibly TRBD1 for D (6 bases). The CDR3 contains 13 residues. V was clipped by 7 bases and J by 4 bases, with 13 bases between them. Germline lookup yields CDR1 SQVTM and CDR2 ANQGSEA. Here the CDR3 reads CSARGGSNEKLFF. The CDR3 DNA is TGCAGCGCCCGGGGGGGCAGTAATGAAAAACTGTTTTTT.

This clonotype has a count of ten or more. CDR3 sequence: CASSAVRSGANVLTF. Written as DNA, the CDR3 is TGTGCCAGCAGTGCCGTTAGATCCGGGGCCAACGTCCTGACTTTC. The chain has TRBV28 and TRBJ2-6, with D uncertain. Trimming pared 5 bases from V and 4 bases from J, leaving 12 bases between. The CDR3 runs 15 residues. CDR1 is MDHEN and CDR2 is SYDVKM in the germline V gene.

This clonotype has a single count. The chain uses TRBV2 and TRBJ2-5, with TRBD1 matching over 12 bases. Near its end, the DNA agrees better with TRBJ2-1, so the J call may be wrong. The CDR3 runs 16 residues. CDR1 is SNHLY and CDR2 is FYNNEI in the germline V gene. The CDR3 DNA reads as TGTGCCAGCAGTCTCTCCGGGACAGGGGGCCGCAATGAGCAGTTCTTC. Translation gives CASSLSGTGGRNEQFF.

This clonotype was counted many times. The V and J genes are TRBV12-3 or TRBV12-4 and TRBJ2-7; 10 bases line up with TRBD2. This CDR3 contains 15 residues. Losses at the gene ends were 2 bases for V and 3 bases for J; bases not matched to a gene: 4. The CDR3 coding sequence is TGTGCCAGCAGTTTAACTAGCGGGGCAGACTACGAGCAGTACTTC. Protein: CASSLTSGADYEQYF.

A remark on this clonotype: Germline and junction disagree at one end, which may indicate a read error. V is TRBV30 and J is TRBJ2-1; 9 bases line up with TRBD2. CDR3 length: 16 amino acids. Germline CDR1 is GTSNPN and CDR2 is SVGIG (reference sequence). CDR3 bases: TGTGCCTGGAGAGGCCCCCTAGCGGGGAAGGAAAATGAGCGGTTCTTC. Translation: CAWRGPLAGKENERFF.

V and J are TRBV19 and TRBJ1-5; the match to TRBD1 covers 7 bases. V lost 7 bases to trimming and J lost 0 bases; unmatched junction nucleotides: 9. The CDR3 has 16 residues. Per germline, CDR1 LNHDA and CDR2 SQIVND (reference sequence). CDR3 region: CASTKGARYSNQPQHF. The CDR3 nucleotides are TGTGCCAGTACGAAGGGGGCCAGATATAGCAATCAGCCCCAGCATTTT.

On this clonotype: A much larger clone is a single base away; this may be a read error. The chain couples TRBV7-2 to TRBJ2-5, with D tentatively TRBD1 (6 bases). The DNA end is a closer match to TRBJ2-1, so the J assignment may be wrong. This CDR3 region has 15 residues. Germline V gene lookup returns CDR1 SGHTA and CDR2 FQGNSA. CDR3 loop: CASSARGFGGLEQFF. The CDR3 bases are TGTGCCAGCAGCGCCCGTGGGTTTGGGGGCTTAGAGCAGTTCTTC.

Many counts were recorded for this clonotype. The CDR3 DNA reads as TGTGCCAGCAGCCGAGGACGGGAGTATAATTCACCCCTCCACTTT. This sequence encodes CASSRGREYNSPLHF. This chain uses TRBV7-6 with TRBJ1-6, with D hard to call. V was clipped by 5 bases and J by 4 bases, with 12 bases between them. Germline loops: CDR1 SGHVS, CDR2 FNYEAQ. There are 15 residues in the CDR3.

The J gene is TRBJ2-3, the V gene TRBV9, with 10 nucleotides matching TRBD2. Trimming took 4 bases from V and 0 from J; bases not matched to a gene: 5. The CDR3 loop spans 16 amino acids. The germline V gene has CDR1 SGDLS and CDR2 YYNGEE. The DNA of the CDR3 is TGTGCCAGCAGCCACGGACTAGCGGAAAGCACAGATACGCAGTATTTT. It encodes CASSHGLAESTDTQYF.

This clonotype showed up many times. This chain joins TRBV7-9 and TRBJ1-1, with a possible D match to TRBD1 (5 bases). CDR3 size: 14 residues. Trimming removed 1 base from V and 7 bases from J, with 13 bases in between. Germline-derived CDR1 and CDR2 are SEHNR and FQNEAQ (reference sequence). CDR3 amino acids: CASSLVAGLGEAFF. CDR3 nucleotides: TGTGCCAGCAGCTTAGTTGCAGGGCTCGGTGAAGCTTTCTTT.

The gene calls are TRBV18 and TRBJ1-1; no definite D call. CDR3 length: 15 residues. In germline, CDR1 is KGHSH, CDR2 LQKENI. The germline V and J ends were trimmed by 4 bases and 1 base, with 13 bases remaining between them. The CDR3 DNA sequence: TGTGCCAGCTCACTCCCTGGGCGGGGGAACACTGAAGCTTTCTTT. As protein: CASSLPGRGNTEAFF.

This clonotype was seen more than once but under ten times. J is TRBJ2-7 and V is TRBV19; D gene unclear. This CDR3 spans 14 amino acids. V was cut by 3 bases and J by 4 bases, with 13 bases left in between. Germline CDR1 is LNHDA and CDR2 is SQIVND (reference sequence). CDR3 DNA sequence: TGTGCCAGTAGTATCCAACTGACTTCTTACGAGCAGTACTTC. It yields the protein CASSIQLTSYEQYF.

Many counts were recorded for this clonotype. V and J are TRBV29-1 and TRBJ2-7; 12 bases are a match to TRBD2. Germline loops: CDR1 SQVTM, CDR2 ANQGSEA. There are 13 residues in the CDR3. Trimming took 6 bases from V and 2 from J; bases not matched to a gene: 2. The CDR3 region has the DNA TGCAGCGTCCGGACTAGCGGGGCCTACGAGCAGTACTTC. It codes for CSVRTSGAYEQYF.

There are many counts of this clonotype. This chain connects TRBV5-6 to TRBJ1-1; TRBD1 agrees at 9 bases. The CDR3 totals 13 residues. V trimming: 4 bases; J trimming: 7 bases; junction bases outside the gene matches: 5. Germline lookup yields CDR1 SGHDT and CDR2 YYEEEE. CDR3 residues: CASSRDRDGEAFF. In nucleotides, the CDR3 is TGTGCCAGCAGCCGGGACAGGGACGGTGAAGCTTTCTTT.

This clonotype was seen a few times. This sequence joins TRBV5-1 and TRBJ1-1; the D gene is possibly TRBD1 (5 bases). V was pared by 6 bases and J by 4 bases, with 16 bases between. Germline V CDR1 and CDR2: SGHRS, YFSETQ. The CDR3 length is 14 residues. CDR3 DNA: TGCGCCAGCAAATCGGGAGACAGAGGCACTGAAGCTTTCTTT. Amino acid sequence: CASKSGDRGTEAFF.

This clonotype occurred a few times. The gene calls are TRBV6-1 and TRBJ1-2; possibly TRBD1 for D (5 bases). CDR3 length: 14 residues. The V end was cut by 7 bases, the J end by 5 bases, with 17 bases between. Germline V CDR1 and CDR2: MNHNS, SASEGT. The CDR3 protein is CASTLSKGTYGYTF. In DNA form, the CDR3 reads TGTGCCAGCACTCTCTCGAAGGGGACTTATGGCTACACCTTC.

This clonotype occurred a few times. The chain has TRBV28 and TRBJ2-7; D not certain. Per the germline V gene, CDR1 is MDHEN and CDR2 is SYDVKM. Deletions cut 6 bases from V and 2 bases from J, with 11 bases between. The CDR3 is 13 residues long. CDR3 DNA: TGTGCCAGCAGCTCCATGGCCCCCTACGAGCAGTACTTC. Its protein product is CASSSMAPYEQYF.

The V call is TRBV12-3 or TRBV12-4, the J call TRBJ1-5, with D possibly being TRBD1 (5 bases). The V gene lost 6 bases and the J gene lost 4 bases, with 16 bases spanning the gap. This CDR3 has 15 amino acids. CDR3 nucleotides: TGTGCCAGCAGCCAATACCCGGGGGGAAATCAGCCCCAGCATTTT. This sequence encodes CASSQYPGGNQPQHF.

This clonotype appeared many times. The chain is built from TRBV5-1 and TRBJ2-3, with TRBD1 as a possible D gene (5 bases). V lost 7 bases and J 0 bases, leaving 9 bases between the germline ends. CDR3 length equals 13 residues. Looked up from germline, CDR1 is SGHRS and CDR2 is YFSETQ. The CDR3 sequence is CASYRLSTDTQYF. Written as DNA, the CDR3 is TGCGCCAGCTACAGGTTAAGCACAGATACGCAGTATTTT. The whole variable domain, filled in from reference TRBV5-1 and TRBJ2-3, reads KAGVTQTPRYLIKTRGQQVTLSCSPISGHRSVSWYQQTPGQGLQFLFEYFSETQRNKGNFPGRFSGRQFSNSRSEMNVSTLELGDSALYLCASYRLSTDTQYFGPGTRLTVL.

This clonotype was picked up a small number of times. The J gene is TRBJ2-2, the V gene TRBV6-1; D not certain. V was clipped by 7 bases and J by 6 bases, with 9 bases between them. Germline V lookup: CDR1 MNHNS, CDR2 SASEGT. CDR3 length: 12 amino acids. The CDR3 nucleotides are TGTGCCAGCACCCACGCTCCCGGGGAGCTGTTTTTT. Protein sequence: CASTHAPGELFF.

The rearrangement links TRBV20-1 to TRBJ1-1, with 7 positions matching TRBD1. The CDR3 totals 13 residues. CDR1 and CDR2 (germline): DFQATT, SNEGSKA (reference sequence). Trimming took 6 bases from V and 3 from J; bases not matched to a gene: 7. In nucleotides, the CDR3 is TGCAGTGCGTCTCAGGGGGACCACACTGAAGCTTTCTTT. Encoded protein: CSASQGDHTEAFF.

This clonotype was counted at least ten times. The chain combines TRBV12-3 or TRBV12-4 with TRBJ1-1; tentatively, D is TRBD1 (6 bases). Trimming took off 1 base at V and 5 bases at J, with 14 bases between the two ends. The CDR3 contains 15 residues. The CDR3, as DNA: TGTGCCAGCAGTTTAGTCGGGGGCCCGGGGACTGAAGCTTTCTTT. Translated, it gives CASSLVGGPGTEAFF.

The sample holds many counts of this clonotype. The chain has TRBV12-3 or TRBV12-4 and TRBJ2-1; perhaps TRBD1 as D (5 bases). The CDR3 runs to 14 residues. V dropped 7 bases and J dropped 8 bases, with 18 bases sitting between them. The CDR3 loop reads CASKSLRREDEQFF. The DNA for the CDR3 is TGTGCCAGCAAGTCACTCCGCAGGGAAGATGAGCAGTTCTTC.

CDR3 DNA: TGTGCCAGCAGCCCACACGGCCTAAATAATTCACCCCTCCACTTT. Its protein is CASSPHGLNNSPLHF. The rearrangement links TRBV12-3 or TRBV12-4 to TRBJ1-6; D is unclear. This CDR3 has 15 residues. Trimming took off 6 bases at V and 5 bases at J, with 14 bases between the two ends.

In this sample, this clonotype turned up many times. The rearrangement uses TRBV5-1 and TRBJ1-3, with D hard to call. The ends were cut back, 3 bases at V and 2 bases at J, with 6 bases in the middle. The germline gives CDR1 SGHRS, CDR2 YFSETQ. The CDR3 sequence is 13 residues long. The CDR3 region is CASSSEPGNTIYF. The CDR3 nucleotides are TGCGCCAGCAGCTCGGAGCCTGGAAACACCATATATTTT.

Ten or more counts support this clonotype. V usage is TRBV5-1 and J usage is TRBJ2-7; D not resolved. The length of the CDR3 is 14 residues. CDR1 is SGHRS and CDR2 is YFSETQ in the germline V gene. Trimming took 4 bases from V and 2 from J, leaving 13 bases between them. The CDR3 region is CASSARPSTYEQYF. CDR3 sequence (DNA): TGCGCCAGCAGCGCCCGACCGTCTACCTACGAGCAGTACTTC.

This clonotype was observed a few times. The CDR3 reads CASSPTPGGTANEKLFF. CDR3 nucleotides: TGTGCCAGCAGCCCTACCCCCGGTGGAACTGCTAATGAAAAACTGTTTTTT. This chain links TRBV3-1 with TRBJ1-4, with no clear D. From germline, CDR1 is LGHDT and CDR2 YNNKEL (reference sequence). There are 17 residues in the CDR3. V was trimmed by 4 bases and J by 3 bases, leaving 18 bases between them.

The table lists this clonotype with a few counts. The chain employs TRBV25-1 and TRBJ1-5; the D gene is possibly TRBD1 (6 bases). CDR3 length equals 14 residues. Trimming removed 6 bases from V and 3 bases from J, with 12 bases in between. Germline lookup yields CDR1 MGHDK and CDR2 SYGVNS. This chain's CDR3 is CASSTQGYNQPQHF. Written as DNA, the CDR3 is TGTGCCAGCAGCACACAGGGTTACAATCAGCCCCAGCATTTT.